The T cell receptor beta chain under discussion was sequenced for a study of T cell repertoires in cytomegalovirus infection. Study-level background: Indications came from public TCR beta signatures; they pointed to CMV infection and to a matching HLA type.

A remark on this clonotype: What it binds is unknown.

Study-wide points: The study found HLA-C-restricted CMV-specific TCR beta clonotypes dominating the ex vivo response.

TCRdb called the reads again in MiXCR, with one record for every CDR3 protein. The sample lists roughly 500,000 distinct CDR3 sequences, approximately 15% occurring once. Trimming took 5 bases from V and 1 from J, leaving 14 bases between them. Germline V gene sequence: CDR1 SEHNR, CDR2 FQNEAQ (reference sequence). CDR3 length equals 15 residues. The source material was CD8+ T cells from PBMCs. The clonotype comes from a human donor in good health (CMV status not recorded). Some clones in this sample may be carry-over from other donors' samples. The V gene is TRBV7-9, the J gene TRBJ2-5, with D maybe TRBD1 (6 bases). DNA of the CDR3: TGTGCCAGCAGCCCAACAGGGATGGGCCAAGAGACCCAGTACTTC. This sequence encodes CASSPTGMGQETQYF.